This is a list of T cell receptor beta chains from one sample in a study of T cells in localized non-small cell lung cancer. Produced via immunoSEQ multiplex PCR; TCRdb's table is partial and in-frame only. This table holds approximately 47,000 clones, approximately 90% found once. The material was PBMCs, obtained before any cancer treatment. The source of these receptors is a man between 40 and 75 years old with stage II lung adenocarcinoma. CDR3s include the opening cysteine and the closing phenylalanine or tryptophan. The D gene is left open where the match is weak. Expanded clones are given a class, and other clones once, few, many or no size at all.

cdr3_nt: TGTGCCAGTAGTATTCCGACAGGGGGCGGTGGCTACACCTTC
cdr3_aa: CASSIPTGGGGYTF
v_call: TRBV19
d_call: TRBD1
clone_size: -
j_call: TRBJ1-2

cdr3_nt: TGTGCTAGTGGTTTGGCGGGGGGGGATCGTGAAGCTTTCTTT
cdr3_aa: CASGLAGGDREAFF
v_call: TRBV12-5
d_call: -
clone_size: -
j_call: TRBJ1-1

cdr3_nt: TGTGCCAGCAGCTGGGCGTACTATGGCTACACCTTC
cdr3_aa: CASSWAYYGYTF
v_call: TRBV5-3
d_call: -
clone_size: -
j_call: TRBJ1-2

cdr3_nt: TGTGCCAGCAGCTTGGATTCAGGGAATAATGACTATGGCTACACCTTC
cdr3_aa: CASSLDSGNNDYGYTF
v_call: TRBV5-8
d_call: -
clone_size: -
j_call: TRBJ1-2

cdr3_nt: TGTGCCAGTAGTTTTCCCTCATCTAGCACAGATACGCAGTATTTT
cdr3_aa: CASSFPSSSTDTQYF
v_call: TRBV19
d_call: -
clone_size: -
j_call: TRBJ2-3

cdr3_nt: TGCGCCAGCAGCTTACAGGGGGCGCGTTCTGAAGCTTTCTTT
cdr3_aa: CASSLQGARSEAFF
v_call: TRBV5-1
d_call: TRBD1
clone_size: -
j_call: TRBJ1-1

cdr3_nt: TGCAGCGTTGTAGAGGAAGGAGGCGAGCAGTACTTC
cdr3_aa: CSVVEEGGEQYF
v_call: TRBV29-1
d_call: -
clone_size: -
j_call: TRBJ2-7

cdr3_nt: TGTGCTAGTGGTTTGGCCATAGGACGAAACCCCTACGAGCAGTACTTC
cdr3_aa: CASGLAIGRNPYEQYF
v_call: TRBV12-5
d_call: -
clone_size: -
j_call: TRBJ2-7

cdr3_nt: TGTGCCAGCAGCTTAGTCCCGTATGGGGTGGGCAATGAGCAGTTCTTC
cdr3_aa: CASSLVPYGVGNEQFF
v_call: TRBV5-5
d_call: -
clone_size: -
j_call: TRBJ2-1

cdr3_nt: TGCGCCAGCAGCCCGACAGGGGGCGTTTATAATTCACCCCTCCACTTT
cdr3_aa: CASSPTGGVYNSPLHF
v_call: TRBV5-1
d_call: TRBD1
clone_size: -
j_call: TRBJ1-6

cdr3_nt: TGTGCCGCTAACCCGGACAGGGCGACTGAAGCTTTCTTT
cdr3_aa: CAANPDRATEAFF
v_call: TRBV30
d_call: TRBD1
clone_size: -
j_call: TRBJ1-1

cdr3_nt: TGTGCCAGCTCTAAAGGGACTAGCGATTTCGACGAGCAGTACTTC
cdr3_aa: CASSKGTSDFDEQYF
v_call: TRBV18
d_call: TRBD2
clone_size: few
j_call: TRBJ2-7

cdr3_nt: TGTGCCAGCAGCTTAAAGGGTGGCAGGGGGGATACGCAGTATTTT
cdr3_aa: CASSLKGGRGDTQYF
v_call: TRBV11-2
d_call: TRBD1
clone_size: -
j_call: TRBJ2-3

cdr3_nt: TGCGCCAGCAGCCAAGGAAGGGAGAAACCCGAGCAGTACTTC
cdr3_aa: CASSQGREKPEQYF
v_call: TRBV4-1
d_call: -
clone_size: -
j_call: TRBJ2-7

cdr3_nt: TGCGCCAGCAGCCAAGCTCCAGGCGGGGAGCTGTTTTTT
cdr3_aa: CASSQAPGGELFF
v_call: TRBV4-1
d_call: -
clone_size: -
j_call: TRBJ2-2

cdr3_nt: TGTGCCAGCAGCGTAGTCGGGACAAAACAAGAGACCCAGTACTTC
cdr3_aa: CASSVVGTKQETQYF
v_call: TRBV9
d_call: -
clone_size: -
j_call: TRBJ2-5

cdr3_nt: TGTGCCAGCAGCTTAGCGGGCGGGGGTGTAGGGAATTCACCCCTCCACTTT
cdr3_aa: CASSLAGGGVGNSPLHF
v_call: TRBV7-2
d_call: -
clone_size: -
j_call: TRBJ1-6

cdr3_nt: TGTGCCAGCAGCTCCTCATACTTAAACAGGGCTGGCTACACCTTC
cdr3_aa: CASSSSYLNRAGYTF
v_call: TRBV5-6
d_call: -
clone_size: -
j_call: TRBJ1-2

cdr3_nt: TGCGCCAGCAGCCCCGCAAGTGCCCGCACAGATACGCAGTATTTT
cdr3_aa: CASSPASARTDTQYF
v_call: TRBV5-1
d_call: -
clone_size: -
j_call: TRBJ2-3

cdr3_nt: TGTGCCAGCAGCGTAGTGGACACCGGGGAGCTGTTTTTT
cdr3_aa: CASSVVDTGELFF
v_call: TRBV9
d_call: -
clone_size: -
j_call: TRBJ2-2

cdr3_nt: TGTGCCAGCAGCCCAAGCTTAGGACTCGGGGCCTACGAGCAGTACTTC
cdr3_aa: CASSPSLGLGAYEQYF
v_call: TRBV7-9
d_call: -
clone_size: -
j_call: TRBJ2-7

cdr3_nt: TGCGCCAGCAGCCGGGACTTAGGCAAAAACATTCAGTACTTC
cdr3_aa: CASSRDLGKNIQYF
v_call: TRBV5-1
d_call: -
clone_size: -
j_call: TRBJ2-4

cdr3_nt: TGTGCCAGCACAGGACAGGGGACGCAAAAACTGTTTTTT
cdr3_aa: CASTGQGTQKLFF
v_call: TRBV2
d_call: TRBD1
clone_size: -
j_call: TRBJ1-4

cdr3_nt: TGTGCCAGCTCAAGTGTTTACACAGATACGCAGTATTTT
cdr3_aa: CASSSVYTDTQYF
v_call: TRBV6-1
d_call: -
clone_size: -
j_call: TRBJ2-3

cdr3_nt: TGTGCCAGCAGGGAACAGGGGGCGGGTGAGCAGTTCTTC
cdr3_aa: CASREQGAGEQFF
v_call: TRBV2
d_call: TRBD1
clone_size: -
j_call: TRBJ2-1

cdr3_nt: TGTGCCAGTAGTGCGGGGAGAGAGACCCAGTACTTC
cdr3_aa: CASSAGRETQYF
v_call: TRBV19
d_call: -
clone_size: -
j_call: TRBJ2-5

cdr3_nt: TGTGCCAGCAGCTCGGGGCAAACGAGGAGGGAGGCCCATCAGCCCCAGCATTTT
cdr3_aa: CASSSGQTRREAHQPQHF
v_call: TRBV5-6
d_call: -
clone_size: -
j_call: TRBJ1-5

cdr3_nt: TGTGCCTGGAATAAATTCGGGAACACTGAAGCTTTCTTT
cdr3_aa: CAWNKFGNTEAFF
v_call: TRBV30
d_call: -
clone_size: -
j_call: TRBJ1-1

cdr3_nt: TGTGCCAGCAGTTACTCTCCGGGGAGGTACACCTTC
cdr3_aa: CASSYSPGRYTF
v_call: TRBV6-5
d_call: -
clone_size: few
j_call: TRBJ1-2

cdr3_nt: TGTGCCAGCAGTACGACAGGGAAGCGCTATAATTCACCCCTCCACTTT
cdr3_aa: CASSTTGKRYNSPLHF
v_call: TRBV2
d_call: TRBD1
clone_size: medium-sized
j_call: TRBJ1-6

cdr3_nt: TGTGCCAGTAGTATAGATTTTGATAACACCGGGGAGCTGTTTTTT
cdr3_aa: CASSIDFDNTGELFF
v_call: TRBV19
d_call: -
clone_size: -
j_call: TRBJ2-2

cdr3_nt: TGTGCCAGCAGCCCAGGGGGCCGAAGCACAGATACGCAGTATTTT
cdr3_aa: CASSPGGRSTDTQYF
v_call: TRBV11-2
d_call: TRBD1
clone_size: once
j_call: TRBJ2-3

cdr3_nt: TGTGCCAGCAAGACCCTAGCGGGAACCACAGATACGCAGTATTTT
cdr3_aa: CASKTLAGTTDTQYF
v_call: TRBV19
d_call: TRBD2
clone_size: -
j_call: TRBJ2-3

cdr3_nt: TGTGCCAGCAGTCCCCCCGGGGCTAACACCGGGGAGCTGTTTTTT
cdr3_aa: CASSPPGANTGELFF
v_call: TRBV6-5
d_call: -
clone_size: -
j_call: TRBJ2-2

cdr3_nt: TGTGCCAGCAGTCCCAGGGGATACGGAAACATTCAGTACTTC
cdr3_aa: CASSPRGYGNIQYF
v_call: TRBV7-2
d_call: -
clone_size: -
j_call: TRBJ2-4

cdr3_nt: TGTGCCAGTAGTATTGAGGGCAGGGGAGTCACAGATACGCAGTATTTT
cdr3_aa: CASSIEGRGVTDTQYF
v_call: TRBV19
d_call: -
clone_size: -
j_call: TRBJ2-3

cdr3_nt: TGTGCCAGCAGTGAATTTCTCGGTCAGCCCCAGCATTTT
cdr3_aa: CASSEFLGQPQHF
v_call: TRBV6-1
d_call: -
clone_size: -
j_call: TRBJ1-5

cdr3_nt: TGTGCCAGCAGTCCAGGGGGCGCGGGCTCTGGGGCCAACGTCCTGACTTTC
cdr3_aa: CASSPGGAGSGANVLTF
v_call: TRBV28
d_call: TRBD1
clone_size: -
j_call: TRBJ2-6

cdr3_nt: TGTGCCAGTAGTTTCCGGAGCCTCACTGAAGCTTTCTTT
cdr3_aa: CASSFRSLTEAFF
v_call: TRBV19
d_call: -
clone_size: -
j_call: TRBJ1-1

cdr3_nt: TGTGCCAGCAGTTTCGGGTTTCGGGAAAAACTGTTTTTT
cdr3_aa: CASSFGFREKLFF
v_call: TRBV27
d_call: -
clone_size: -
j_call: TRBJ1-4

cdr3_nt: TGCGCCAGCAGCTTGGACCTCCCCGACGGGGAGCTGTTTTTT
cdr3_aa: CASSLDLPDGELFF
v_call: TRBV5-1
d_call: -
clone_size: -
j_call: TRBJ2-2

cdr3_nt: TGCGCCAGCAGCTTGGGTAGGGAGGGCTATGGCTACACCTTC
cdr3_aa: CASSLGREGYGYTF
v_call: TRBV5-1
d_call: -
clone_size: -
j_call: TRBJ1-2

cdr3_nt: TGTGCCAGCGGGGTGGCCGGTGGAAACACCATATATTTT
cdr3_aa: CASGVAGGNTIYF
v_call: TRBV7-6
d_call: -
clone_size: -
j_call: TRBJ1-3

cdr3_nt: TGCGCCAGCAGCCAAGGTGCAGCGAATCAGCCCCAGCATTTT
cdr3_aa: CASSQGAANQPQHF
v_call: TRBV4-1
d_call: -
clone_size: -
j_call: TRBJ1-5

cdr3_nt: TGTGCCAGCAGAAGTGACAGGTCCCAAGAGACCCAGTACTTC
cdr3_aa: CASRSDRSQETQYF
v_call: TRBV7-9
d_call: -
clone_size: -
j_call: TRBJ2-5

cdr3_nt: TGTGCCACCAAACTAGAGCCGGGGGGGCGGGTTGAGCAGTTCTTC
cdr3_aa: CATKLEPGGRVEQFF
v_call: TRBV2
d_call: TRBD2
clone_size: -
j_call: TRBJ2-1

cdr3_nt: TGTGCCAGCAGCTTGGGTATAAGCACAGATACGCAGTATTTT
cdr3_aa: CASSLGISTDTQYF
v_call: TRBV11-3
d_call: -
clone_size: -
j_call: TRBJ2-3

cdr3_nt: TGTGCCAGTAGGAGTCTCGGGGGCGGGGATACGCAGTATTTT
cdr3_aa: CASRSLGGGDTQYF
v_call: TRBV19
d_call: -
clone_size: -
j_call: TRBJ2-3

cdr3_nt: TGTGCCAGCAGCGTAGGCCCCCTAACAGATCCGGGGGAGCAGTACTTC
cdr3_aa: CASSVGPLTDPGEQYF
v_call: TRBV9
d_call: -
clone_size: once
j_call: TRBJ2-7

cdr3_nt: TGTGCCAGCAGCCCTCCAGGGGGTTATGGCGGGGAGCTGTTTTTT
cdr3_aa: CASSPPGGYGGELFF
v_call: TRBV9
d_call: TRBD1
clone_size: once
j_call: TRBJ2-2